Below are 13 T cell receptor beta chains sequenced from a single sample in a study of T cells in localized non-small cell lung cancer. The data were produced by immunoSEQ multiplex PCR, yet TCRdb's version contains in-frame clones alone and is incomplete. Here the sample spans around 100,000 clones, about 91% being singletons. This specimen consisted of peripheral blood, obtained before any cancer treatment. These receptors originate from a man between 40 and 70 years old with stage I squamous cell lung carcinoma.

The V gene is TRBV27, the J gene TRBJ1-4; 7 positions agree with TRBD1. The CDR3 loop spans 15 amino acids. The germline V gene encodes CDR1 MNHEY and CDR2 SMNVEV (reference sequence). With V trimmed by 6 bases and J by 0 bases, 4 bases remained unmatched. The CDR3 is CASRLQGATNEKLFF. DNA for the CDR3: TGTGCCAGCAGACTTCAGGGGGCAACTAATGAAAAACTGTTTTTT. Full variable domain (outside the CDR3, taken from reference TRBV27 and TRBJ1-4): EAQVTQNPRYLITVTGKKLTVTCSQNMNHEYMSWYRQDPGLGLRQIYYSMNVEVTDKGDVPEGYKVSRKEKRNFPLILESPSPNQTSLYFCASRLQGATNEKLFFGSGTQLSVL.

V gene TRBV5-1 combines with J gene TRBJ2-5; TRBD1 matches at 9 bases. CDR1 and CDR2 (germline): SGHRS, YFSETQ. The CDR3 spans 14 residues. With V trimmed by 3 bases and J by 2 bases, 2 bases remained unmatched. CDR3 sequence reads: CASSSGTGQETQYF. For the CDR3, the DNA is TGCGCCAGCAGCTCCGGGACAGGGCAAGAGACCCAGTACTTC. The variable domain in full, with the rest retrieved from reference TRBV5-1 and TRBJ2-5, is KAGVTQTPRYLIKTRGQQVTLSCSPISGHRSVSWYQQTPGQGLQFLFEYFSETQRNKGNFPGRFSGRQFSNSRSEMNVSTLELGDSALYLCASSSGTGQETQYFGPGTRLLVL.

CDR3 nucleotide sequence: TGTGCCAGCAGCTTGGCTCCGGGAACTAACTATGGCTACACCTTC. It is translated as CASSLAPGTNYGYTF. V gene TRBV5-8 combines with J gene TRBJ1-2; D gene uncertain. This CDR3 is 15 amino acids long. The V end lost 0 bases, the J end lost 0 bases, and 9 bases lay between the germline ends. Germline V gives CDR1 SGHTS, CDR2 YDEGEE.

The chain employs TRBV29-1 and TRBJ2-3, with D uncertain. V lost 2 bases and J lost 2, with 5 bases in between. The CDR3 is made up of 12 amino acids. Germline loops: CDR1 SQVTM, CDR2 ANQGSEA. CDR3 protein: CSVEWNTDTQYF. The CDR3 bases are TGCAGCGTTGAATGGAACACAGATACGCAGTATTTT.

This CDR3 reads CASSSQGGETQYF. CDR3 nucleotide sequence: TGTGCCAGCAGCTCTCAGGGGGGAGAGACCCAGTACTTC. The rearrangement links TRBV7-3 to TRBJ2-5, with a tentative D call TRBD1 (7 bases). Germline V CDR1 and CDR2: SGHTA, FQGTGA. V was cut by 4 bases and J by 4 bases, with 10 bases left in between. The length of the CDR3 is 13 residues.

In this sample, this clone turned up once. V gene TRBV2 combines with J gene TRBJ2-7; 9 bases agree with TRBD2. With 6 bases clipped from V and 2 bases from J, the junction kept 8 bases outside the gene matches. The germline V gene has CDR1 SNHLY and CDR2 FYNNEI. The CDR3 has 15 residues. CDR3 region: CASSASGGLTYEQYF. CDR3 sequence (DNA): TGTGCCAGCAGCGCCAGCGGGGGGTTAACCTACGAGCAGTACTTC.

This chain links TRBV7-8 with TRBJ1-2; 9 bases map to TRBD1. CDR1 SGHVS and CDR2 FQNEAQ come from the germline V gene. With 1 base clipped from V and 8 bases from J, the junction kept 14 bases outside the gene matches. There are 17 residues in the CDR3. CDR3 bases: TGTGCCAGCAGCTTAGAGCACCGCAGGGGACAGGGACAAGGCTACACCTTC. As protein: CASSLEHRRGQGQGYTF.

The genes are TRBV5-4 and TRBJ2-1; 9 positions match TRBD1. CDR3 size: 16 residues. Germline V CDR1 and CDR2: SGHNT, YYREEE (reference sequence). V dropped 3 bases and J dropped 4; count of bases not matched to a gene: 8. Here the CDR3 DNA reads TGTGCCAGCAGCTCGGCCCGGGACAGGGTGTACAATGAGCAGTTCTTC. It yields the protein CASSSARDRVYNEQFF.

This rearrangement joins TRBV5-1 to TRBJ1-1; D possibly corresponds to TRBD1 (6 bases). Germline CDR1 SGHRS, CDR2 YFSETQ. V was clipped by 0 bases and J by 5 bases, with 17 bases between them. The CDR3 is made up of 16 amino acids. The chain's CDR3 is CASSLAPTGAGTEAFF. DNA for the CDR3: TGCGCCAGCAGCTTGGCCCCCACGGGGGCAGGAACTGAAGCTTTCTTT.

The rearrangement links TRBV11-2 to TRBJ2-5; TRBD2 matches 10 bases. This CDR3 has 16 residues. V gave up 3 bases and J gave up 2 bases; unmatched junction bases: 6. The germline gives CDR1 SGHAT, CDR2 FQNNGV. CDR3 sequence (DNA): TGTGCCAGCAGCTTTAATAGCGGGGGGCCACAAGAGACCCAGTACTTC. Its protein product is CASSFNSGGPQETQYF.

This clone was detected only once. V gene TRBV2 combines with J gene TRBJ1-2, with 8 bases that match TRBD1. Germline values: CDR1 SNHLY, CDR2 FYNNEI. The CDR3 sequence is 17 residues long. With 3 bases clipped from V and 5 bases from J, the junction kept 14 bases outside the gene matches. The CDR3 region has the DNA TGTGCCAGCAGTGACTCTGGACAGGGAGTTATAGTTTATGGCTACACCTTC. Protein product: CASSDSGQGVIVYGYTF. The whole variable domain, remainder taken from reference TRBV2 and TRBJ1-2, is EPEVTQTPSHQVTQMGQEVILRCVPISNHLYFYWYRQILGQKVEFLVSFYNNEISEKSEIFDDQFSVERPDGSNFTLKIRSTKLEDSAMYFCASSDSGQGVIVYGYTFGSGTRLTVV.

A remark on this clone: Because the CDR3's place on the DNA is in doubt, the DNA is left out and the CDR3 is given as listed by TCRdb. CDR3 residues: CASGLLSWEGEQYF. The chain employs TRBV12-5 and TRBJ2-7; the table's D call, TRBD2, was not checked against the DNA. The CDR3 is made up of 14 amino acids, end residues included. Germline lookup yields CDR1 LGHNT and CDR2 FRNRAP.

As for this clone: At the DNA level, this CDR3 is encoded by other sequences in the same sample as well. The chain is built from TRBV5-1 and TRBJ1-2; 7 positions match TRBD1. V lost 0 bases, J lost 1 base, and 0 bases stayed unmatched. Germline CDR1 is SGHRS and CDR2 is YFSETQ. This CDR3 has 14 residues. In DNA, the CDR3 is TGCGCCAGCAGCTTGGGACAGGGTAACTATGGCTACACCTTC. The encoded protein is CASSLGQGNYGYTF.